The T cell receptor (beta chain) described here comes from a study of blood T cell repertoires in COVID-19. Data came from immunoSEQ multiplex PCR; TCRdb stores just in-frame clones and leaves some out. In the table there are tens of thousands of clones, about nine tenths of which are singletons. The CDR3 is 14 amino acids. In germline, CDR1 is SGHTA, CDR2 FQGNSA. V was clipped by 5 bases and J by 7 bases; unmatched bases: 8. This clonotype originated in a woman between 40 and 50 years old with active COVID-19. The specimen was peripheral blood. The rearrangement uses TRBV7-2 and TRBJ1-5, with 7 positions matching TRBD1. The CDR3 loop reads CASSLQGFGQPQHF. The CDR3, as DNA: TGTGCCAGCAGCCTACAGGGGTTTGGGCAGCCCCAGCATTTT.